This T cell receptor beta chain was identified during a study of shared clonotypes between healthy human individuals. Positive CCR7 selection of CD45RO-negative cells yielded the naive CD8 cells, and terminally differentiated effector memory CD45RA+ cells were excluded. As handled by the study authors: Filtering differed for immunoSEQ, which gave only junction sequences without quality scores. Libraries were prepared by immunoSEQ multiplex PCR; TCRdb keeps only in-frame clonotypes and omits some of them. V and J calls and clone size are given by that table; D and trimming were obtained from the DNA. This sample carries 660,000 or so clones, about 95% of them seen once, and the ten largest clones take 0.11%. J was trimmed by 5 bases and V by 2 bases; bases with no gene match: 15. Germline V gene lookup returns CDR1 SGHAT and CDR2 FQNNGV. This CDR3 contains 18 residues.

V and J are TRBV11-2 and TRBJ2-5; 9 bases agree with TRBD1. This sequence was found in a woman under 40 in good health. Sequencing was carried out using naive CD8+ T cells sorted from blood. CDR3 nucleotide sequence: TGTGCCAGCAGCTTACCGTACGCTCTGTCAGACAGGGGGGAGACCCAGTACTTC. It yields the protein CASSLPYALSDRGETQYF.